The 18 T cell receptor beta chains presented below share a single source sample, sequenced in a study of control samples from healthy donors and cancer patients (dated by TCRdb to the early 2020s). Libraries were constructed by the immunoSEQ multiplex PCR assay. What TCRdb holds here is the immuneACCESS table cut down to in-frame rearrangements. Part of the clones is not present; checked against another copy, under half of the missing clones reflect an unresolved V gene, and the others are unexplained. The sample yields just over 150,000 clones; around nine tenths were counted once. The ten biggest clones cover around 13% of the sample. The sequencing input was blood. All receptors derive from a man aged 25-40 years in good health.

For the CDR3, the DNA is TGCGCCAGCAGCTCCCGACAGACAGATCAGCCCCAGCATTTT. Its protein product is CASSSRQTDQPQHF. This chain joins TRBV10-2 and TRBJ1-5; TRBD1 is a possible D gene (5 bases). The CDR3 is made up of 14 amino acids. The V and J ends lost 6 bases and 5 bases respectively, with 14 bases between them. Germline V gene sequence: CDR1 WSHSY, CDR2 SAAADI.

The chain employs TRBV7-8 and TRBJ2-1; the match to TRBD2 covers 8 bases. The CDR3 consists of 18 residues. The germline CDR1 and CDR2 sequences are SGHVS and FQNEAQ. Trimming at V came to 5 bases and at J to 0 bases, leaving 12 bases not matched to a gene. The chain's CDR3 is CASSPGVASGSSYNEQFF. The CDR3 bases are TGTGCCAGCAGCCCGGGGGTAGCGAGCGGGAGCTCCTACAATGAGCAGTTCTTC. The full variable domain, its missing parts supplied by reference TRBV7-8 and TRBJ2-1, is GAGVSQSPRYKVAKRGQDVALRCDPISGHVSLFWYQQALGQGPEFLTYFQNEAQLDKSGLPSDRFFAERPEGSVSTLKIQRTQQEDSAVYLCASSPGVASGSSYNEQFFGPGTRLTVL.

This sequence joins TRBV4-3 and TRBJ1-5; weak D call: TRBD1 (5 bases). Germline loops: CDR1 LGHNA, CDR2 YSLEER. Between the trimmed V and J ends, which lost 3 bases and 3 bases, there was a span of 12 bases. There are 15 residues in the CDR3. CDR3 DNA sequence: TGCGCCAGCAGCCAGACAGTGGGTGACAATCAGCCCCAGCATTTT. This translates into CASSQTVGDNQPQHF.

The J gene is TRBJ2-3, the V gene TRBV2, with unresolved D. CDR3 length equals 11 residues. V was pared by 4 bases and J by 5 bases, with 4 bases between. Germline lookup yields CDR1 SNHLY and CDR2 FYNNEI. The CDR3 coding sequence is TGTGCCAGCAGTGGCTTAGATACGCAGTATTTT. Translating it yields CASSGLDTQYF.

This chain connects TRBV6-5 to TRBJ1-4, with 7 bases aligning to TRBD1. Unmatched junction bases numbered 9, after V lost 9 bases and J lost 8 bases. The CDR3 runs 13 residues. From germline, CDR1 is MNHEY and CDR2 SVGAGI. This CDR3 reads CARESGGGEKLFF. DNA for the CDR3: TGTGCCAGAGAATCAGGGGGAGGGGAAAAACTGTTTTTT.

The V and J genes are TRBV7-3 and TRBJ2-1, with D possibly matching TRBD1 (5 bases). Germline V gene data show CDR1 as SGHTA and CDR2 as FQGTGA. The CDR3 is 18 amino acids. V lost 5 bases and J lost 5, with 25 bases in between. CDR3 in amino acids: CASSANAVFLRTNNEQFF. CDR3 DNA sequence: TGTGCCAGCAGCGCTAACGCCGTATTCCTCCGGACAAACAATGAGCAGTTCTTC.

The sample holds a few counts of this clone. The chain links TRBV28 to TRBJ2-1; 10 bases fit TRBD1. Trimming removed 4 bases from V and 7 bases from J; junction bases left unmatched: 13. Germline V gene lookup returns CDR1 MDHEN and CDR2 SYDVKM. There are 17 residues in the CDR3. The CDR3 sequence: CASSSPVGQGTGNEQFF. DNA of the CDR3: TGTGCCAGCAGTTCCCCGGTGGGACAGGGGACGGGGAATGAGCAGTTCTTC. Supplemented by reference TRBV28 and TRBJ2-1, the full variable domain reads DVKVTQSSRYLVKRTGEKVFLECVQDMDHENMFWYRQDPGLGLRLIYFSYDVKMKEKGDIPEGYSVSREKKERFSLILESASTNQTSMYLCASSSPVGQGTGNEQFFGPGTRLTVL.

The chain joins TRBV11-2 to TRBJ1-1; the D gene is possibly TRBD1 (5 bases). The V end was cut by 5 bases, the J end by 7 bases, with 11 bases between. Germline assignment: CDR1 SGHAT and CDR2 FQNNGV. The CDR3 is 12 residues long. This CDR3 is CASSAQGLEAFF. The CDR3 DNA is TGTGCCAGCAGCGCCCAGGGACTTGAAGCTTTCTTT.

J is TRBJ1-4 and V is TRBV2; D remains ambiguous. The V end was cut by 11 bases, the J end by 8 bases, with 15 bases between. The germline V gene has CDR1 SNHLY and CDR2 FYNNEI. The CDR3 totals 12 residues. The CDR3 DNA sequence: TGTGCCTTAACAGAGTCGGCCGAAAAACTGTTTTTT. The encoded protein is CALTESAEKLFF.

This clone came up once. The chain couples TRBV7-9 to TRBJ1-2; TRBD1 might be the D (6 bases). Between the trimmed V and J ends, which lost 5 bases and 2 bases, there was a span of 15 bases. This CDR3 contains 15 residues. Germline assignment: CDR1 SEHNR and CDR2 FQNEAQ (reference sequence). The CDR3 region has the DNA TGTGCCAGCAGCCCTGGGCAGGGGCTCAACTATGGCTACACCTTC. Translated: CASSPGQGLNYGYTF. The full variable domain, in which reference TRBV7-9 and TRBJ1-2 provide the parts outside the CDR3, is DTGVSQNPRHKITKRGQNVTFRCDPISEHNRLYWYRQTLGQGPEFLTYFQNEAQLEKSRLLSDRFSAERPKGSFSTLEIQRTEQGDSAMYLCASSPGQGLNYGYTFGSGTRLTVV.

A single count supports this clone. This chain joins TRBV5-1 and TRBJ2-5, with D possibly TRBD1 on 5 matching bases. Trimming pared 7 bases from V and 5 bases from J, leaving 18 bases between. Per the germline V gene, CDR1 is SGHRS and CDR2 is YFSETQ. This CDR3 spans 14 amino acids. In DNA form, the CDR3 reads TGCGCCAGCGCAGGGATCGCGCCTCAGGAGACCCAGTACTTC. Protein sequence: CASAGIAPQETQYF.

The chain employs TRBV7-9 and TRBJ2-1; 8 nucleotides match TRBD1. The germline CDR1 and CDR2 sequences are SEHNR and FQNEAQ (reference sequence). The junction had 8 bases not matched to a gene; V was cut back by 9 bases and J by 1 base. CDR3 length equals 15 residues. The chain's CDR3 is CASVPTGGSYNEQFF. The CDR3, as DNA: TGTGCCAGTGTGCCAACAGGGGGGTCCTACAATGAGCAGTTCTTC. Complete variable domain (other parts from reference TRBV7-9 and TRBJ2-1): DTGVSQNPRHKITKRGQNVTFRCDPISEHNRLYWYRQTLGQGPEFLTYFQNEAQLEKSRLLSDRFSAERPKGSFSTLEIQRTEQGDSAMYLCASVPTGGSYNEQFFGPGTRLTVL.

The genes are TRBV21-1 and TRBJ2-3; the tabulated D call, TRBD2, remains unverified against the DNA. TRBV21-1 is described as a pseudogene. The CDR3 is made up of 16 amino acids. CDR3 sequence: CASSTKLASSTDTQYF. Here the CDR3 DNA reads TGTGCCAGCAGCACTAAACTAGCGTCTAGCACAGATACGCAGTATTTT.

The rearrangement links TRBV4-1 to TRBJ1-5; no firm D call. V lost 2 bases and J lost 2, with 7 bases in between. Germline V gene sequence: CDR1 MGHRA, CDR2 YSYEKL. The CDR3 is 14 amino acids. The CDR3 coding sequence is TGCGCCAGCAGCCAACAGGCGCGCAATCAGCCCCAGCATTTT. Protein sequence: CASSQQARNQPQHF.

The rearrangement links TRBV7-8 to TRBJ1-5; a possible D gene is TRBD1 (6 bases). V lost 5 bases, J lost 6 bases, and 14 bases lay in between. The CDR3 has 14 residues. Germline-derived CDR1 and CDR2 are SGHVS and FQNEAQ. The CDR3 region is CASSTQQGRQPQHF. CDR3 bases: TGTGCCAGCAGCACTCAACAGGGTCGTCAGCCCCAGCATTTT. The whole variable domain, remainder taken from reference TRBV7-8 and TRBJ1-5, is GAGVSQSPRYKVAKRGQDVALRCDPISGHVSLFWYQQALGQGPEFLTYFQNEAQLDKSGLPSDRFFAERPEGSVSTLKIQRTQQEDSAVYLCASSTQQGRQPQHFGDGTRLSIL.

This chain links TRBV7-2 with TRBJ2-5; 8 bases are shared with TRBD1. The germline V gene encodes CDR1 SGHTA and CDR2 FQGNSA. The ends lost 4 bases at V and 2 bases at J; junction bases unmatched: 3. The CDR3 has 14 amino acids. CDR3 bases: TGTGCCAGCAGCTCTGGACAGGGACAAGAGACCCAGTACTTC. This translates into CASSSGQGQETQYF.

The V call is TRBV7-8, the J call TRBJ2-4; D may be TRBD2 (5 bases). CDR1 SGHVS and CDR2 FQNEAQ come from the germline V gene. V lost 1 base and J lost 8, with 12 bases in between. CDR3 length: 14 residues. CDR3 protein: CASSLGVRRDIQYF. As DNA, the CDR3 is TGTGCCAGCAGCTTAGGGGTGCGGCGGGACATTCAGTACTTC.

This clone was counted a few times. CDR3 loop: CASSQGLNNEQFF. The CDR3 coding sequence is TGTGCCAGCAGCCAAGGACTTAACAATGAGCAGTTCTTC. The chain joins TRBV3-1 (or the pseudogene TRBV3-2) to TRBJ2-1; D ambiguous. CDR1 and CDR2 from the germline V gene are LGHDT and YNNKEL (reference sequence). V was trimmed by 1 base and J by 5 bases, leaving 6 bases between them. The CDR3 contains 13 residues.